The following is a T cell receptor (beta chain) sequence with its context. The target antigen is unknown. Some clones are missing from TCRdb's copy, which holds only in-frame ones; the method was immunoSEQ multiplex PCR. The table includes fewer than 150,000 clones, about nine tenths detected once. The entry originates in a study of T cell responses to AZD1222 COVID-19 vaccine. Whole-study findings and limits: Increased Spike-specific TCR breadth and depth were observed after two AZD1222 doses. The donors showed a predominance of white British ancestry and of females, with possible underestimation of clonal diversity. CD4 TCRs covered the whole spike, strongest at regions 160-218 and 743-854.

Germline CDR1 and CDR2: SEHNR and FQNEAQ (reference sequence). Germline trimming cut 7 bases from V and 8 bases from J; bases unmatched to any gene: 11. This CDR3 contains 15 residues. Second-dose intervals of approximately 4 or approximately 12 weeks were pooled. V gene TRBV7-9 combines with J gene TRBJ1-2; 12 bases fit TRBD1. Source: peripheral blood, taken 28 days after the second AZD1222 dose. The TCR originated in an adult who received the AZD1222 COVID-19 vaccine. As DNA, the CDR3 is TGTGCCAGCATCCCTAGGGGACAGGGGGCGGAAGGCTACACCTTC. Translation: CASIPRGQGAEGYTF.